Sequencing of this T cell receptor (beta chain) was carried out in a study of blood T cell repertoires in COVID-19. Turning to the study itself: PBMCs, B-cell-depleted T cells, or T cells provided the cDNA or gDNA that made up the material.

Those who participated ranged in age from roughly 18 to 95 years and resided in 20 to 30 US areas. In the authors' workflow: Quantification of nucleated cells was approximated via reference gene primer amplification. Some clones are missing from TCRdb's copy, which holds only in-frame ones; the method was immunoSEQ multiplex PCR. D and trimming were read from the DNA, whereas the V and J calls and clone size are those reported in that table. The sample has a few hundred thousand clones, approximately 83% seen once. The CDR3 is 16 amino acids. Looked up from germline, CDR1 is SNHLY and CDR2 is FYNNEI. Trimming left V 4 bases short and J 0 bases short, with 13 bases between.

Sequenced: PBMCs or T cells enriched from blood (not recorded which). This receptor was obtained from a woman between 40 and 50 years old with acute COVID-19. The chain employs TRBV2 and TRBJ2-1; D gene uncertain. CDR3 protein: CASSGSFLSSYNEQFF. Here the CDR3 DNA reads TGTGCCAGCAGTGGAAGTTTCCTTAGCTCCTACAATGAGCAGTTCTTC. The full variable domain, its missing parts supplied by reference TRBV2 and TRBJ2-1, is EPEVTQTPSHQVTQMGQEVILRCVPISNHLYFYWYRQILGQKVEFLVSFYNNEISEKSEIFDDQFSVERPDGSNFTLKIRSTKLEDSAMYFCASSGSFLSSYNEQFFGPGTRLTVL.